A single TCR beta chain is shown here with its context. Its antigen is unknown. This specimen comes from a study of T cell responses to AZD1222 COVID-19 vaccine. Findings and caveats of the study: In a largely white British group with more females than males, clonal diversity was possibly underestimated. Spike-specific TCR repertoires showed rising breadth and depth after two AZD1222 doses. Unmutated variant regions are reportedly the target of nearly half of TCRs that are spike-specific.

Germline CDR1 and CDR2: ENHRY and SYGVKD. V gave up 0 bases and J gave up 0 bases, with 20 bases separating them. The CDR3 has 19 amino acids. Here immunoSEQ multiplex PCR was the method, and the copy in TCRdb shows in-frame clones only, minus some. The data hold over 150,000 clones, with 85% to 90% observed a single time. The specimen comprised peripheral blood, sampled on day 0 of AZD1222 vaccination. The receptor was isolated from an adult in good health. J is TRBJ1-1 and V is TRBV10-3, with TRBD1 as a possible D gene (5 bases). The CDR3 DNA reads as TGTGCCATCAGTGAGTCCCCAGGGAGGCGGGGCGCTATGAACACTGAAGCTTTCTTT. Its protein product is CAISESPGRRGAMNTEAFF.